These 23 T cell receptor beta chains came from one sample sequenced in a study of T-cell memory formation after mild COVID-19. TCRdb reprocessed the 5' RACE reads with MiXCR, giving one entry per CDR3 protein. Among 200,000 to 250,000 distinct CDR3 sequences listed, roughly 15% were seen once. Sequencing used PBMCs or a T cell subset sorted from them (not recorded which). The receptor source for this set is an adult woman who had mild COVID-19 (a few samples of this study predate the infection). Cell type and time point are not known.

This clonotype was detected only a few times. The chain combines TRBV19 with TRBJ1-4; D gene unclear. CDR3 length equals 15 residues. Germline V CDR1 and CDR2: LNHDA, SQIVND (reference sequence). Trimming stripped 4 bases from V and 4 bases from J, with 13 bases between. The CDR3 DNA sequence: TGTGCCAGTAGTACTGGAGGGAACATTAATGAAAAACTGTTTTTT. This codes for CASSTGGNINEKLFF.

This clonotype turned up a few times. The CDR3 reads CSARPWGYNEQFF. The CDR3 coding sequence is TGCAGTGCCCGTCCCTGGGGTTACAATGAGCAGTTCTTC. The chain carries TRBV20-1 and TRBJ2-1; D unresolved. The CDR3 spans 13 residues. CDR1 DFQATT and CDR2 SNEGSKA come from the germline V gene (reference sequence). Trimming stripped 6 bases from V and 4 bases from J, with 13 bases between.

By frequency in the sample, this clonotype is medium-sized. The V gene is TRBV7-3, the J gene TRBJ2-2, with D uncertain. CDR1 SGHTA and CDR2 FQGTGA come from the germline V gene. The CDR3 has 12 residues. Trimming shortened V by 6 bases and J by 3 bases, and 5 bases separated the two germline ends. CDR3 bases: TGTGCCAGCAGTTCCGACACCGGGGAGCTGTTTTTT. Translation: CASSSDTGELFF.

V is TRBV20-1 and J is TRBJ1-5; 9 nucleotides match TRBD1. CDR3 length equals 16 residues. CDR1 and CDR2 (germline): DFQATT, SNEGSKA (reference sequence). The junction had 7 bases not matched to a gene; V was cut back by 2 bases and J by 2 bases. The CDR3, as DNA: TGCAGTGCTAGAAGACAGGGGGTCGTTGGCAATCAGCCCCAGCATTTT. Translating gives CSARRQGVVGNQPQHF.

V gene TRBV19 combines with J gene TRBJ2-7; D perhaps matches TRBD2 (7 bases). V lost 7 bases and J 1 base, leaving 20 bases between the germline ends. Germline values: CDR1 LNHDA, CDR2 SQIVND (reference sequence). This CDR3 has 16 amino acids. The chain's CDR3 is CASTDTGGGSSYEQYF. CDR3 DNA sequence: TGTGCCAGTACCGATACGGGGGGCGGGTCTTCCTACGAGCAGTACTTC.

This clonotype came up many times. The chain couples TRBV12-3 or TRBV12-4 to TRBJ1-1; D remains unclear. The length of the CDR3 is 14 residues. Trimming took 5 bases from V and 6 from J, leaving 16 bases between them. As DNA, the CDR3 is TGTGCCAGCAGTCCCCGTGGGCGGTTCCCTGAAGCTTTCTTT. Its protein is CASSPRGRFPEAFF.

This clonotype was found a few times. The chain carries TRBV9 and TRBJ2-3; the D is unclear. The CDR3 spans 15 residues. Trimming pared 0 bases from V and 0 bases from J, leaving 8 bases between. Germline lookup yields CDR1 SGDLS and CDR2 YYNGEE. DNA for the CDR3: TGTGCCAGCAGCGTAGACCAACCTAGCACAGATACGCAGTATTTT. This gives the protein CASSVDQPSTDTQYF. The full variable domain, rest sourced from reference TRBV9 and TRBJ2-3, is DSGVTQTPKHLITATGQRVTLRCSPRSGDLSVYWYQQSLDQGLQFLIQYYNGEERAKGNILERFSAQQFPDLHSELNLSSLELGDSALYFCASSVDQPSTDTQYFGPGTRLTVL.

This clonotype was detected ten times or more. The chain is built from TRBV7-2 and TRBJ1-2, with D perhaps TRBD1 (6 bases). The germline gives CDR1 SGHTA, CDR2 FQGNSA. Trimming removed 5 bases from V and 0 bases from J, with 13 bases in between. CDR3 length equals 15 residues. The CDR3: CASSPQTGPNYGYTF. Here the CDR3 DNA reads TGTGCCAGCAGCCCACAGACAGGCCCTAACTATGGCTACACCTTC.

This chain links TRBV12-3 or TRBV12-4 with TRBJ1-3, with D possibly TRBD1 on 6 matching bases. Trimming pared 6 bases from V and 4 bases from J, leaving 16 bases between. The CDR3 has 15 residues. The DNA of the CDR3 is TGTGCCAGCAGAACCCCAGGGGTTACAGGAAACACCATATATTTT. It codes for CASRTPGVTGNTIYF.

J is TRBJ1-3 and V is TRBV7-9, with D uncertain. Germline assignment: CDR1 SEHNR and CDR2 FQNEAQ (reference sequence). The ends were cut back, 1 base at V and 2 bases at J, with 18 bases in the middle. The CDR3 sequence is 18 residues long. Here the CDR3 reads CASSLVWPARSAGNTIYF. The DNA of the CDR3 is TGTGCCAGCAGCTTAGTCTGGCCGGCTCGGTCCGCTGGAAACACCATATATTTT.

The rearrangement uses TRBV12-3 or TRBV12-4 and TRBJ2-5; D is undetermined. This CDR3 comprises 13 residues. V gave up 6 bases and J gave up 0 bases, with 8 bases separating them. The CDR3 DNA follows: TGTGCCAGCAGCCGATCTAACCAAGAGACCCAGTACTTC. This gives the protein CASSRSNQETQYF.

This clonotype came up many times. This sequence joins TRBV15 and TRBJ1-2; 7 bases are shared with TRBD1. CDR1 is LNHNV, CDR2 YYDKDF, per germline (reference sequence). The CDR3 has 14 amino acids. The V and J ends lost 0 bases and 8 bases, in that order; junction bases with no gene match: 6. The CDR3 bases are TGTGCCACCAGCAGAGATAGACAGGGATGGGGCTACACCTTC. Its translation is CATSRDRQGWGYTF.

This clonotype was seen only a few times. The J gene is TRBJ1-1, the V gene TRBV6-6; 8 bases are a match to TRBD1. Germline assignment: CDR1 MNHNY and CDR2 SVGAGI (reference sequence). This CDR3 region has 16 residues. V lost 4 bases, J lost 0 bases, and 7 bases stayed unmatched. CDR3 sequence reads: CASSSIRQGLNTEAFF. CDR3 nucleotide sequence: TGTGCCAGCAGTTCCATTAGACAGGGGCTGAACACTGAAGCTTTCTTT.

The J gene is TRBJ1-1, the V gene TRBV19; TRBD1 matches 8 bases. The germline CDR1 and CDR2 sequences are LNHDA and SQIVND (reference sequence). J lost 8 bases, V lost 4 bases, and 3 bases had no gene match. CDR3 length: 12 residues. The CDR3 loop is CASSNRGAEAFF. In DNA, the CDR3 is TGTGCCAGTAGTAACAGGGGGGCCGAAGCTTTCTTT.

In its sample, this clonotype was seen many times. The chain recombines TRBV5-1 with TRBJ1-1; possibly TRBD1 for D (5 bases). With 0 bases removed from V and 4 bases from J, the gap between germline ends came to 13 bases. This CDR3 comprises 15 residues. Germline CDR1 SGHRS, CDR2 YFSETQ. As DNA, the CDR3 is TGCGCCAGCAGCTTGGCCGGGCAGGGATCCACTGAAGCTTTCTTT. It yields the protein CASSLAGQGSTEAFF.

This clonotype has only one observation. One end of the junction varies from germline; a read error may be responsible. The V and J genes are TRBV7-9 and TRBJ2-1; 11 bases align to TRBD2. This CDR3 spans 15 amino acids. Germline V CDR1 and CDR2: SEHNR, FQNEAQ (reference sequence). The chain's CDR3 is CASSLELAGGEIPLF. For the CDR3, the DNA is TGTGCCAGCAGCTTAGAGCTAGCGGGGGGTGAAATTCCGCTCTTC.

The rearrangement joins TRBV5-1 to TRBJ2-3; D gene unclear. CDR3 size: 14 residues. V lost 3 bases, J lost 1 base, and 9 bases lay in between. From germline, CDR1 is SGHRS and CDR2 YFSETQ. The CDR3 loop reads CASSWHRGTDTQYF. CDR3 in DNA: TGCGCCAGCAGCTGGCACAGAGGCACAGATACGCAGTATTTT.

The rearrangement uses TRBV9 and TRBJ2-5; D remains unclear. The CDR3 runs 13 residues. V lost 0 bases to trimming and J lost 7 bases, with 10 bases between them. The V gene's germline CDR1 is SGDLS and CDR2 YYNGEE. CDR3 in DNA: TGTGCCAGCAGCGTAGTTGCCCTGGGGACCCAGTACTTC. It codes for CASSVVALGTQYF.

Only a few counts were recorded for this clonotype. V usage is TRBV9 and J usage is TRBJ1-5; maybe TRBD1 (6 bases). Germline loops: CDR1 SGDLS, CDR2 YYNGEE. V lost 4 bases and J 5 bases, leaving 13 bases between the germline ends. The CDR3 extends over 14 amino acids. CDR3 sequence: CASSPGTIDQPQHF. In DNA, the CDR3 is TGTGCCAGCAGCCCCGGGACAATCGATCAGCCCCAGCATTTT.

J is TRBJ2-2 and V is TRBV25-1; D possibly corresponds to TRBD2 (5 bases). The CDR3 spans 15 residues. Per the germline V gene, CDR1 is MGHDK and CDR2 is SYGVNS. V shed 4 bases and J shed 6 bases, with 15 bases lying between them. Written as DNA, the CDR3 is TGTGCCAGCAGTGTCATTGGAGGTAGATCCGGGGAGCTGTTTTTT. This codes for CASSVIGGRSGELFF.

This sequence joins TRBV6-4 and TRBJ2-2, with D perhaps matching TRBD1 (6 bases). This CDR3 region has 13 residues. Germline loops: CDR1 MRHNA, CDR2 SNTAGT. Trimming cost V 4 bases and J 6 bases, with 9 bases left between them. The CDR3 coding sequence is TGTGCCAGCAGTGCAGGGGAAGCCGGGGAGCTGTTTTTT. Translating it yields CASSAGEAGELFF.

The V call is TRBV7-2, the J call TRBJ2-1, with 8 nucleotides matching TRBD1. The germline gives CDR1 SGHTA, CDR2 FQGNSA. V trimming: 4 bases; J trimming: 13 bases; junction bases outside the gene matches: 6. This CDR3 has 12 residues. As DNA, the CDR3 is TGTGCCAGCAGCTCACCAGGGGGCGCTCAGTTCTTC. Translation gives CASSSPGGAQFF. Using reference TRBV7-2 and TRBJ2-1 for the parts outside the CDR3, the full variable domain is GAGVSQSPSNKVTEKGKDVELRCDPISGHTALYWYRQSLGQGLEFLIYFQGNSAPDKSGLPSDRFSAERTGGSVSTLTIQRTQQEDSAVYLCASSSPGGAQFFGPGTRLTVL.

The rearrangement uses TRBV19 and TRBJ1-5; TRBD1 matches 7 bases. CDR1 is LNHDA, CDR2 SQIVND, per germline (reference sequence). V dropped 4 bases and J dropped 4; count of bases not matched to a gene: 7. The CDR3 loop spans 15 amino acids. The CDR3 here is CASSSRDRENQPQHF. CDR3 coding DNA: TGTGCCAGTAGTAGCCGGGACAGAGAGAATCAGCCCCAGCATTTT.